This T cell receptor beta chain was recovered during a study of control samples from healthy donors and cancer patients. Clones were sequenced by immunoSEQ multiplex PCR, and TCRdb holds only the in-frame ones, with some missing. The repertoire includes 150,000 or so clones, approximately 86% of them detected once, and more than 1.5% sits in the top ten. Only one count was recorded for this clone. Germline V gives CDR1 KGHSH, CDR2 LQKENI. V shed 3 bases and J shed 0 bases, with 10 bases lying between them. The length of the CDR3 is 15 residues. The material sequenced was blood. This sequence joins TRBV18 and TRBJ2-3; D gene unclear. The source is a man aged 18 to 29 in good health. Here the CDR3 reads CASSPEYGSTDTQYF. In DNA, the CDR3 is TGTGCCAGCTCACCGGAATATGGGAGCACAGATACGCAGTATTTT. The full variable domain, with the rest looked up from reference TRBV18 and TRBJ2-3, is NAGVMQNPRHLVRRRGQEARLRCSPMKGHSHVYWYRQLPEEGLKFMVYLQKENIIDESGMPKERFSAEFPKEGPSILRIQQVVRGDSAAYFCASSPEYGSTDTQYFGPGTRLTVL.